One sample yielded the 27 T cell receptor beta chains listed below, sequenced in a study of cytomegalovirus exposure and HLA in healthy donors. It was with 60 Vbeta and 13 Jbeta primers that the PCR ran. Sequenced by immunoSEQ multiplex PCR; TCRdb stores in-frame clones only, minus some. The sample holds almost 200,000 clones; around 75% are singletons and the top ten take approximately 0.4%. Material for sequencing was PBMCs. All receptors derive from a male donor in good health and CMV-seropositive.

This clone was counted a single time. CDR3 coding DNA: TGCGCCAGCAGCTTGCACCGGGATACGCGCGATGAGCAGTTCTTC. This translates into CASSLHRDTRDEQFF. The gene calls are TRBV5-1 and TRBJ2-1; D is perhaps TRBD2 (5 bases). Trimming removed 1 base from V and 8 bases from J, with 16 bases in between. CDR3 size: 15 residues. The germline CDR1 and CDR2 sequences are SGHRS and YFSETQ.

This clone was counted a few times. This chain joins TRBV7-9 and TRBJ1-6; D is possibly TRBD1 (5 bases). With 4 bases removed from V and 5 bases from J, the gap between germline ends came to 9 bases. The germline V gene has CDR1 SEHNR and CDR2 FQNEAQ (reference sequence). This CDR3 region has 14 residues. CDR3 nucleotide sequence: TGTGCCAGCAGCTCCGGGACTGATAATTCACCCCTCCACTTT. This translates into CASSSGTDNSPLHF.

This chain joins TRBV7-2 and TRBJ1-5; TRBD1 agrees at 7 bases. Germline CDR1 reads SGHTA; CDR2 reads FQGNSA. The CDR3 contains 15 residues. The V segment lost 1 base and the J segment 9 bases; nucleotides outside the gene matches: 9. This CDR3 is CASSLVDRVDMPQHF. In DNA form, the CDR3 reads TGTGCCAGCAGCTTAGTCGACAGGGTCGACATGCCCCAGCATTTT.

This rearrangement joins TRBV6-6 to TRBJ2-7, with TRBD2 matching 10 bases. Trimming cost V 5 bases and J 2 bases; bases outside gene matches: 3. The CDR3 length is 14 residues. Germline lookup yields CDR1 MNHNY and CDR2 SVGAGI (reference sequence). This CDR3 is CASSRTSGAYEQYF. CDR3 bases: TGTGCCAGCAGTCGGACTAGCGGAGCCTACGAGCAGTACTTC.

V is TRBV7-3 and J is TRBJ1-1; D possibly corresponds to TRBD1 (5 bases). The CDR3 length is 13 residues. The germline gives CDR1 SGHTA, CDR2 FQGTGA. V shed 1 base and J shed 8 bases, with 11 bases lying between them. The CDR3 protein is CASSLRGLPEAFF. In nucleotides, the CDR3 is TGTGCCAGCAGCTTAAGGGGCCTGCCGGAAGCTTTCTTT.

The chain combines TRBV5-1 with TRBJ1-5; TRBD1 matches 12 bases. With V trimmed by 5 bases and J by 4 bases, 10 bases remained unmatched. The CDR3 contains 17 residues. Germline CDR1 reads SGHRS; CDR2 reads YFSETQ. CDR3 nucleotides: TGCGCCAGCAGACCCGGGACAGGGGGCTCAGTAAATCAGCCCCAGCATTTT. This sequence encodes CASRPGTGGSVNQPQHF.

The chain couples TRBV25-1 to TRBJ1-1, with D perhaps matching TRBD1 (5 bases). CDR3 length: 11 residues. Germline lookup yields CDR1 MGHDK and CDR2 SYGVNS. V shed 6 bases and J shed 4 bases, with 6 bases lying between them. DNA for the CDR3: TGTGCCAGCAGCAGGGTCACTGAAGCTTTCTTT. Residues: CASSRVTEAFF.

This clone was counted only a few times. The chain employs TRBV5-6 and TRBJ2-5; 8 bases map to TRBD1. CDR1 and CDR2 from the germline V gene are SGHDT and YYEEEE. J was trimmed by 4 bases and V by 4 bases; bases with no gene match: 6. The CDR3 consists of 14 residues. CDR3 DNA sequence: TGTGCCAGCAGCCTTCAGGGGGCATCAGAGACCCAGTACTTC. Translation gives CASSLQGASETQYF.

The chain combines TRBV5-1 with TRBJ2-7; D unresolved. CDR1 and CDR2 (germline): SGHRS, YFSETQ. The CDR3 contains 14 residues. V was clipped by 6 bases and J by 2 bases, with 15 bases between them. CDR3 in amino acids: CASTESVPTYEQYF. The CDR3 DNA reads as TGCGCCAGCACTGAGTCTGTTCCAACCTACGAGCAGTACTTC.

V usage is TRBV28 and J usage is TRBJ2-1; 9 bases are shared with TRBD1. Per the germline V gene, CDR1 is MDHEN and CDR2 is SYDVKM. This CDR3 spans 15 amino acids. V trimming: 6 bases; J trimming: 7 bases; junction bases outside the gene matches: 10. The CDR3 loop reads CASRSGTGRKNEQFF. For the CDR3, the DNA is TGTGCCAGCAGATCCGGGACAGGGAGGAAAAATGAGCAGTTCTTC. The variable domain in full, completed from reference TRBV28 and TRBJ2-1, reads DVKVTQSSRYLVKRTGEKVFLECVQDMDHENMFWYRQDPGLGLRLIYFSYDVKMKEKGDIPEGYSVSREKKERFSLILESASTNQTSMYLCASRSGTGRKNEQFFGPGTRLTVL.

The gene calls are TRBV6-5 and TRBJ2-5; possibly TRBD1 for D (5 bases). The J call is uncertain, as TRBJ2-7 better fits the DNA end. The CDR3 runs to 14 residues. Germline V gives CDR1 MNHEY, CDR2 SVGAGI. CDR3 loop: CASSPTGSSYEQYF. The CDR3 region has the DNA TGTGCCAGCAGTCCCACAGGAAGCTCCTACGAGCAGTACTTC.

The chain joins TRBV27 to TRBJ2-2, with D hard to call. Germline V lookup: CDR1 MNHEY, CDR2 SMNVEV (reference sequence). V shed 6 bases and J shed 4 bases, with 3 bases lying between them. The CDR3 sequence is 11 residues long. Here the CDR3 reads CASSFTGELFF. The CDR3 DNA is TGTGCCAGCAGCTTCACCGGGGAGCTGTTTTTT.

This clone was seen only a few times. The germline gene is not matched at one end of the junction; a read error may be the cause. V and J are TRBV7-7 and TRBJ2-1, with no clear D. The CDR3 is 13 amino acids. Germline lookup yields CDR1 SSHAT and CDR2 FNYEAQ (reference sequence). DNA for the CDR3: TGTGCTAGCAGCTTAGATGTTGAGAATGAGCAGTTCTTC. This codes for CASSLDVENEQFF.

The chain employs TRBV18 and TRBJ1-1; TRBD1 matches at 10 bases. Germline CDR1 is KGHSH and CDR2 is LQKENI. V lost 3 bases and J lost 0; bases outside the gene matches: 4. The CDR3 runs 16 residues. The CDR3 bases are TGTGCCAGCTCACCGGGACAGGGGAGGATGAACACTGAAGCTTTCTTT. This codes for CASSPGQGRMNTEAFF.

The V gene is TRBV4-1, the J gene TRBJ2-7, with a tentative D call TRBD2 (6 bases). Germline CDR1 is MGHRA and CDR2 is YSYEKL. The CDR3 has 16 amino acids. The germline V and J ends were trimmed by 2 bases and 0 bases, with 14 bases remaining between them. CDR3 in DNA: TGCGCCAGCAGCCAATGGCCTAGCGTCACCTCCTACGAGCAGTACTTC. It specifies CASSQWPSVTSYEQYF.

V and J are TRBV7-9 and TRBJ2-1, with 9 bases lining up with TRBD2. The CDR3 consists of 18 residues. Germline V gene sequence: CDR1 SEHNR, CDR2 FQNEAQ (reference sequence). J gave up 2 bases and V 5 bases, and 13 bases lay outside the gene matches. The CDR3: CASSPGTMRGGAYNEQFF. For the CDR3, the DNA is TGTGCCAGCAGCCCCGGGACTATGCGGGGGGGGGCCTACAATGAGCAGTTCTTC.

The chain combines TRBV5-1 with TRBJ1-1; possible D gene TRBD1, 6 bases. CDR1 is SGHRS and CDR2 is YFSETQ in the germline V gene. This CDR3 has 20 residues. Deletions cut 3 bases from V and 4 bases from J, with 31 bases between. The CDR3 bases are TGCGCCAGCAGCTACTCACCCCTCGGAGGGGGGGGGAGCGGGAGCACTGAAGCTTTCTTT. This encodes CASSYSPLGGGGSGSTEAFF.

About this clone itself: An end of the junction differs from the germline gene, which may be a read error. The chain uses TRBV27 and TRBJ2-7; TRBD1 matches at 7 bases. CDR1 and CDR2 from the germline V gene are MNHEY and SMNVEV (reference sequence). This CDR3 has 11 amino acids. CDR3 protein: CASSPGDSMNF. The CDR3 DNA follows: TGTGCCAGCAGTCCCGGGGACAGTATGAACTTC.

The V call is TRBV4-1, the J call TRBJ1-4; 10 bases are a match to TRBD1. CDR1 and CDR2 from the germline V gene are MGHRA and YSYEKL. V shed 1 base, J shed 6 bases, and the junction held 5 bases outside the gene matches. The CDR3 contains 16 residues. The CDR3 loop is CASSQASGTGDEKLFF. The DNA of the CDR3 is TGCGCCAGCAGCCAAGCCTCGGGGACAGGGGATGAAAAACTGTTTTTT.

V is TRBV13 and J is TRBJ2-2; 8 bases map to TRBD2. The CDR3 extends over 15 amino acids. V lost 4 bases to trimming and J lost 4 bases; unmatched junction nucleotides: 5. Germline-derived CDR1 and CDR2 are PRHDT and FYEKMQ (reference sequence). The CDR3 loop reads CASSWGLVPTGELFF. The CDR3 DNA reads TGTGCCAGCAGCTGGGGACTAGTCCCCACCGGGGAGCTGTTTTTT.

The chain joins TRBV25-1 to TRBJ1-2; perhaps TRBD1 as D (6 bases). Trimming stripped 10 bases from V and 8 bases from J, with 17 bases between. Germline-derived CDR1 and CDR2 are MGHDK and SYGVNS. The CDR3 covers 12 residues. CDR3 DNA sequence: TGTGCCAACGCTGGACAGATTATAGGCTACACCTTC. This gives the protein CANAGQIIGYTF.

Points on this clone: The junction and the germline gene differ at one end; a read error may be behind it. J is TRBJ1-4 and V is TRBV7-7; 8 bases are a match to TRBD1. The germline V gene encodes CDR1 SSHAT and CDR2 FNYEAQ (reference sequence). The CDR3 has 15 residues. The CDR3 coding sequence is TGTGCTAGCAGCTTAGGACAGGGCCCAGATGAAAAACTGTTTTTT. It codes for CASSLGQGPDEKLFF.

The V gene is TRBV7-9, the J gene TRBJ2-3, with D possibly being TRBD2 (7 bases). The CDR3 is made up of 14 amino acids. V was pared by 4 bases and J by 4 bases, with 12 bases between. Looked up from germline, CDR1 is SEHNR and CDR2 is FQNEAQ (reference sequence). The CDR3 here is CASSWGGPADTQYF. For the CDR3, the DNA is TGTGCCAGCAGCTGGGGGGGCCCCGCAGATACGCAGTATTTT. The variable domain in full, completed from reference TRBV7-9 and TRBJ2-3, reads DTGVSQNPRHKITKRGQNVTFRCDPISEHNRLYWYRQTLGQGPEFLTYFQNEAQLEKSRLLSDRFSAERPKGSFSTLEIQRTEQGDSAMYLCASSWGGPADTQYFGPGTRLTVL.

This clone has more than one count but fewer than ten. The chain has TRBV7-3 and TRBJ2-7; 7 positions agree with TRBD2. Germline V CDR1 and CDR2: SGHTA, FQGTGA. J gave up 7 bases and V 5 bases, and 11 bases lay outside the gene matches. The CDR3 contains 14 residues. CDR3 region: CASSPSGTSGEQYF. As DNA, the CDR3 is TGTGCCAGCAGCCCGAGCGGGACCTCAGGGGAGCAGTACTTC.

V is TRBV19 and J is TRBJ2-7; a weak D match, TRBD2 (6 bases). The CDR3 has 15 residues. Germline CDR1 reads LNHDA; CDR2 reads SQIVND (reference sequence). Trimming removed 1 base from V and 2 bases from J, with 12 bases in between. As DNA, the CDR3 is TGTGCCAGTAGTATAGGTGGTAGCGGAACCTACGAGCAGTACTTC. Protein: CASSIGGSGTYEQYF.

This clone was detected only a few times. One junction end does not reproduce the germline sequence, and a read error may be involved. Here the CDR3 reads CASSEGTSGVETQYF. The CDR3 DNA follows: TGTGCCAGCAGCGAAGGGACTAGCGGGGTAGAGACCCAGTACTTC. The chain joins TRBV2 to TRBJ2-5; 13 positions agree with TRBD2. This CDR3 has 15 amino acids. Germline V gene sequence: CDR1 SNHLY, CDR2 FYNNEI. The variable domain in full, with the rest retrieved from reference TRBV2 and TRBJ2-5, is EPEVTQTPSHQVTQMGQEVILRCVPISNHLYFYWYRQILGQKVEFLVSFYNNEISEKSEIFDDQFSVERPDGSNFTLKIRSTKLEDSAMYFCASSEGTSGVETQYFGPGTRLLVL.

V and J are TRBV27 and TRBJ2-2; 7 bases agree with TRBD2. The CDR3 consists of 16 residues. Losses at the gene ends were 4 bases for V and 8 bases for J; bases not matched to a gene: 13. CDR1 is MNHEY, CDR2 SMNVEV, per germline (reference sequence). In DNA, the CDR3 is TGTGCCAGCAGTTCACTGGGGGGAGGGCCGGTTGGGGAGCTGTTTTTT. Translated: CASSSLGGGPVGELFF.